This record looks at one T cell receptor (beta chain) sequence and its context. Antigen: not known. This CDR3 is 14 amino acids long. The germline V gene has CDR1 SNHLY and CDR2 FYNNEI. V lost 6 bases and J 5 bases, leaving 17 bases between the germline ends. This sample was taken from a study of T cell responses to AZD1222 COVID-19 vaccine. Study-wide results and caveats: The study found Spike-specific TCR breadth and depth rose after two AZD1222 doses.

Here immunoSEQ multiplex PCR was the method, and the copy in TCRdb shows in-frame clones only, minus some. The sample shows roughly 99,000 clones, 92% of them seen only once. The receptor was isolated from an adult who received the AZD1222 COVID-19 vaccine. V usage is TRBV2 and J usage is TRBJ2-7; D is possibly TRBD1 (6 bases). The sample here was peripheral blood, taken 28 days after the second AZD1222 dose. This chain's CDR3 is CASRSGTRVHEQYF. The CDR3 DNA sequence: TGTGCCAGCAGATCCGGGACAAGAGTCCACGAGCAGTACTTC.